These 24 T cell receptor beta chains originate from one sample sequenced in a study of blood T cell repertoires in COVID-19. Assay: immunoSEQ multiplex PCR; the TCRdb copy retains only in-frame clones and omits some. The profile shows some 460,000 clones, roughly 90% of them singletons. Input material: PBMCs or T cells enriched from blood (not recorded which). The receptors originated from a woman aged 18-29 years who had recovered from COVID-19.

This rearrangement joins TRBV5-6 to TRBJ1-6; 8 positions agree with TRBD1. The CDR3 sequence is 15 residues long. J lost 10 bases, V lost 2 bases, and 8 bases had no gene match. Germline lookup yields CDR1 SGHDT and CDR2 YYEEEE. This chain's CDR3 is CASSFTTGEDSPLHF. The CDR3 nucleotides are TGTGCCAGCAGCTTTACGACAGGGGAGGACTCACCCCTCCACTTT.

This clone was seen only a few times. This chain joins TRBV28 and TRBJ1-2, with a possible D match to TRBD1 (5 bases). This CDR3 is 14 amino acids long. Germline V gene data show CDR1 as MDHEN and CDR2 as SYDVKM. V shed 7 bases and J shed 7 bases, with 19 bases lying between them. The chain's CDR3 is CASTLNSGPLGYTF. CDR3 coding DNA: TGTGCCAGCACCTTAAATTCAGGGCCCCTTGGCTACACCTTC.

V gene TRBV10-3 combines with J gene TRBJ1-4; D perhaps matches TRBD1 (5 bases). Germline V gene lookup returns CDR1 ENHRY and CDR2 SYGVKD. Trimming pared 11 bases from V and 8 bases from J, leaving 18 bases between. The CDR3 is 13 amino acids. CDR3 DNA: TGTGCCTCGGGGGAGGAAAGGGAGGAAAAACTGTTTTTT. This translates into CASGEEREEKLFF.

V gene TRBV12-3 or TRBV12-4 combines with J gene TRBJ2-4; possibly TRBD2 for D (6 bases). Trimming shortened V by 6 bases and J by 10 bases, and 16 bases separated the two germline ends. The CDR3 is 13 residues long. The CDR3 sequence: CASRGGTFGIQYF. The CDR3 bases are TGTGCCAGCAGGGGAGGTACCTTTGGGATTCAGTACTTC.

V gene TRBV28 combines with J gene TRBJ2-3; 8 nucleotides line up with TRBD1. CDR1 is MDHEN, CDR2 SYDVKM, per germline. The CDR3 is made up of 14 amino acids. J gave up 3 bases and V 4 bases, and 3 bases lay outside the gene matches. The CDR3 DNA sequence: TGTGCCAGCAGTTCCGGACAGGGAACAGATACGCAGTATTTT. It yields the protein CASSSGQGTDTQYF. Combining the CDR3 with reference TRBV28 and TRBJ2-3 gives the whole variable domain DVKVTQSSRYLVKRTGEKVFLECVQDMDHENMFWYRQDPGLGLRLIYFSYDVKMKEKGDIPEGYSVSREKKERFSLILESASTNQTSMYLCASSSGQGTDTQYFGPGTRLTVL.

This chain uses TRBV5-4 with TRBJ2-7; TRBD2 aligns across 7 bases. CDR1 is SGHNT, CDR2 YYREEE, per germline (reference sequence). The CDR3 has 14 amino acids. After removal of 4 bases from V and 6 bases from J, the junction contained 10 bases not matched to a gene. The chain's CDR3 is CASSVSGGVFEQYF. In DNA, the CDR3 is TGTGCCAGCAGCGTAAGTGGGGGGGTTTTCGAGCAGTACTTC.

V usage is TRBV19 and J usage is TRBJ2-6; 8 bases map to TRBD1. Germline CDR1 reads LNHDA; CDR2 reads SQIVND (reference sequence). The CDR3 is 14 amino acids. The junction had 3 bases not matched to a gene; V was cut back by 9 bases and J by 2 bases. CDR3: CASPDRAGANVLTF. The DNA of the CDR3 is TGTGCCAGCCCGGACAGGGCTGGGGCCAACGTCCTGACTTTC.

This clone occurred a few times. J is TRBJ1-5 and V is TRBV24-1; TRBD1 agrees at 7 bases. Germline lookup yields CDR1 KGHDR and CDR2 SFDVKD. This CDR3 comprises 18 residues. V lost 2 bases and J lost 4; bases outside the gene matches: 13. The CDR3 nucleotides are TGTGCCACCAGTGATTCTTGGGTTGGCAGGGGGACAAATCAGCCCCAGCATTTT. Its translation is CATSDSWVGRGTNQPQHF.

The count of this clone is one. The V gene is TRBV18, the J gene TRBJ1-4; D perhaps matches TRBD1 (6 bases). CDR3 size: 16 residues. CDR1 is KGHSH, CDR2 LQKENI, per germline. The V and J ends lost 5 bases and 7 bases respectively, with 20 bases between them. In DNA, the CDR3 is TGTGCCAGCTCATCTCAGGGGCCCCAACTAGGTGAAAAACTGTTTTTT. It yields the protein CASSSQGPQLGEKLFF.

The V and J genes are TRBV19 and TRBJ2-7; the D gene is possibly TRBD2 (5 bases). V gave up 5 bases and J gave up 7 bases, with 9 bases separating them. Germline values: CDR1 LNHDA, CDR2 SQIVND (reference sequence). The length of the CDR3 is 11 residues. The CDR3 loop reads CASSSRGEQYF. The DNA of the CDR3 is TGTGCCAGTAGTTCCCGGGGAGAGCAGTACTTC. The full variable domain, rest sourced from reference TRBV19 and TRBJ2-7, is DGGITQSPKYLFRKEGQNVTLSCEQNLNHDAMYWYRQDPGQGLRLIYYSQIVNDFQKGDIAEGYSVSREKKESFPLTVTSAQKNPTAFYLCASSSRGEQYFGPGTRLTVT.

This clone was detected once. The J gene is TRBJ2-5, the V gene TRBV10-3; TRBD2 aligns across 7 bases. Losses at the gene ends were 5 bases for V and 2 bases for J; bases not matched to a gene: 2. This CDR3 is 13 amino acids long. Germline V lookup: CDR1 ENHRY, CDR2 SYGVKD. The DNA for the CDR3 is TGTGCCATCAGTCGGGGAGGGCAAGAGACCCAGTACTTC. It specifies CAISRGGQETQYF.

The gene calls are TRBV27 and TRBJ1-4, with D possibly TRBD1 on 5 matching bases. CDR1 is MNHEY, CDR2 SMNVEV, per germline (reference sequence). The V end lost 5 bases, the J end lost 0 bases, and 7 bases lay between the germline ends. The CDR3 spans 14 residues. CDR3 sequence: CASSTGSTNEKLFF. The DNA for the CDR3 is TGTGCCAGCAGTACAGGATCAACTAATGAAAAACTGTTTTTT.

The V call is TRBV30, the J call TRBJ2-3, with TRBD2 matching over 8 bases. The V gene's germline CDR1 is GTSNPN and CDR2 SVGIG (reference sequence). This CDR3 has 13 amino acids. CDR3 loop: CAERREGGDTQYF. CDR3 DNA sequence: TGTGCGGAGCGTCGGGAGGGGGGAGATACGCAGTATTTT.

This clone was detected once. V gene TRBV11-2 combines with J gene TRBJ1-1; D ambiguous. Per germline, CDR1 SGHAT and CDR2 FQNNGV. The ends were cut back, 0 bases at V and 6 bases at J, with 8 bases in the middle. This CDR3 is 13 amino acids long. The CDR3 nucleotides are TGTGCCAGCAGCTTAGATCAAGAGGCTGAAGCTTTCTTT. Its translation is CASSLDQEAEAFF.

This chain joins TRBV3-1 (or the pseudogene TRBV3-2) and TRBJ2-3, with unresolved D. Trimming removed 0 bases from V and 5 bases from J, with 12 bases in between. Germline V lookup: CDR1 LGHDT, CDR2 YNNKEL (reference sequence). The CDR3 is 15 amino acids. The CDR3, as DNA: TGTGCCAGCAGCCAAGAATCTAGAATCGTAGATACGCAGTATTTT. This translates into CASSQESRIVDTQYF.

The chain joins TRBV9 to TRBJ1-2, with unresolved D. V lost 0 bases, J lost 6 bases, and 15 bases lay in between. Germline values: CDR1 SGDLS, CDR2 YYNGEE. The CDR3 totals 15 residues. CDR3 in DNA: TGTGCCAGCAGCGTAGCTGGGCAGGAGGGTGATGGCTACACCTTC. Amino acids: CASSVAGQEGDGYTF.

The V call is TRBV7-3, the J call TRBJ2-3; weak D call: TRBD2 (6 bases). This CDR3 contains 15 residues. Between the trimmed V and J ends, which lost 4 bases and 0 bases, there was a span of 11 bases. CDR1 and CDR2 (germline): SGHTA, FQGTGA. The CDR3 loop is CASSSFGGSTDTQYF. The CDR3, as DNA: TGTGCCAGCAGCTCATTTGGGGGGAGCACAGATACGCAGTATTTT.

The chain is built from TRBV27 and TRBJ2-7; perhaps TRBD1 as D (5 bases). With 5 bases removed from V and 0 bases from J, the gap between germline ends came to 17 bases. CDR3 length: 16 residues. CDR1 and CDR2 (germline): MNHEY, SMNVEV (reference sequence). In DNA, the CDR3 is TGTGCCAGCAGTCCCTCTATAGACAGACCCTCCTACGAGCAGTACTTC. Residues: CASSPSIDRPSYEQYF.

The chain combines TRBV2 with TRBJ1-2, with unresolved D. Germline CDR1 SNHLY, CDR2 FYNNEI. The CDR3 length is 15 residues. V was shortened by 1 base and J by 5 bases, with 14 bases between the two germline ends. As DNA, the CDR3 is TGTGCCAGCAGTGAAGTGGCGGGAGACCCTTATGGCTACACCTTC. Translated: CASSEVAGDPYGYTF.

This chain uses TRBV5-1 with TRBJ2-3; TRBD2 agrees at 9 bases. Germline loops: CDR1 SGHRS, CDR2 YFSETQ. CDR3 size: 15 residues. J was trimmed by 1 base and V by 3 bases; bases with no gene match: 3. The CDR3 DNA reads TGCGCCAGCAGCTCTAGCGGGGCGGGCACAGATACGCAGTATTTT. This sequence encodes CASSSSGAGTDTQYF.

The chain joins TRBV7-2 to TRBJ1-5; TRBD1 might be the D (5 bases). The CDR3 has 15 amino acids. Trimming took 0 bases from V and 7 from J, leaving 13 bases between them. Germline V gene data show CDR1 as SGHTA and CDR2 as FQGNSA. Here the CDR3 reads CASSLAWGEGQPQHF. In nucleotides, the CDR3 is TGTGCCAGCAGCTTAGCGTGGGGGGAAGGACAGCCCCAGCATTTT.

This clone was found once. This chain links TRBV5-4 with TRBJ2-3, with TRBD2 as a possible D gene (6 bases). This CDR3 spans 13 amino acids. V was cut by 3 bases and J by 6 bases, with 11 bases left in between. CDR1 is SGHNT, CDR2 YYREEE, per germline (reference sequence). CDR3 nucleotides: TGTGCCAGCAGCTCCCTGGCGGGGGATACGCAGTATTTT. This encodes CASSSLAGDTQYF.

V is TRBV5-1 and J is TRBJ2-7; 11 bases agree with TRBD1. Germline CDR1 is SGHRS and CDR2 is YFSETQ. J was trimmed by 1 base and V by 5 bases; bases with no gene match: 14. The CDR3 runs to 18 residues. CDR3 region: CASSSGTGGLIVSYEQYF. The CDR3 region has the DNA TGCGCCAGCAGTTCCGGGACAGGGGGATTAATTGTATCCTACGAGCAGTACTTC.

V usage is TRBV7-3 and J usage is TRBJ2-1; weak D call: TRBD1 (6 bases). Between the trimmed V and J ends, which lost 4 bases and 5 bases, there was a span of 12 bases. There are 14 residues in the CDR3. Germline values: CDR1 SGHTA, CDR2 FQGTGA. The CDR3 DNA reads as TGTGCCAGCAGCTCTTTTGGGGGCGACAATGAGCAGTTCTTC. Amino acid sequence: CASSSFGGDNEQFF.